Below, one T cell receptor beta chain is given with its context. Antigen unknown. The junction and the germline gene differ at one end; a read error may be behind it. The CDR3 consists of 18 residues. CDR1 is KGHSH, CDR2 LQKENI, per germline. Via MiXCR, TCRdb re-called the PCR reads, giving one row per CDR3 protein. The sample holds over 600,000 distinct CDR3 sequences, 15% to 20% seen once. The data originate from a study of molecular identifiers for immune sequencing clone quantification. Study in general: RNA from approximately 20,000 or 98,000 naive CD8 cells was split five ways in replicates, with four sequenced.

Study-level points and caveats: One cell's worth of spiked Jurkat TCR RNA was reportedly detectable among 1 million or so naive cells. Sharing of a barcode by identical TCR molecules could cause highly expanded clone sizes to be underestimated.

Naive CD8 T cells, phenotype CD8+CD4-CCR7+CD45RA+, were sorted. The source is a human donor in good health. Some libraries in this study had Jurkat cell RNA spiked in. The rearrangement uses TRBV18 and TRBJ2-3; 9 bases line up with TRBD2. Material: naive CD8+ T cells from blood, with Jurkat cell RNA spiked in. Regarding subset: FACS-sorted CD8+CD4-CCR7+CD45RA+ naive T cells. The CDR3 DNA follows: TGTGCCAACTCACTTCCCCCTCGGACTAGCGTATCCTCAGATGCGCAGTATTTT. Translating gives CANSLPPRTSVSSDAQYF.